This T cell receptor (beta chain) came from a study of T cell responses to AZD1222 COVID-19 vaccine. Findings and caveats of the study: Females outnumbered males among donors, who were mostly white British; clonal diversity was possibly underestimated. Among spike-specific TCRs, nearly half reportedly target unmutated variant regions.

Repertoires were generated with immunoSEQ multiplex PCR, while TCRdb's copy carries only in-frame clones and drops some. The profile shows some 180,000 clones, approximately 93% of them singletons. In the case of this clone: The target antigen is unknown.

Germline CDR1 is KGHSH and CDR2 is LQKENI. The CDR3 length is 14 residues. Trimming left V 2 bases short and J 1 base short, with 8 bases between. The rearrangement links TRBV18 to TRBJ1-1, with D hard to call. Sample: peripheral blood, taken 28 days after the second AZD1222 dose. This receptor was obtained from an adult who received the AZD1222 COVID-19 vaccine. CDR3 sequence (DNA): TGTGCCAGCTCACCAGGGAAACCGAACACTGAAGCTTTCTTT. It yields the protein CASSPGKPNTEAFF.